Listed below are T cell receptor beta chains from one sample, sequenced in a study of T cell repertoires in cytomegalovirus infection. TCRdb fed the reads into MiXCR, producing one record per CDR3 protein. Among some 220,000 distinct CDR3 sequences listed, approximately 7% were seen once. The sample was PBMCs. These receptors were obtained from a human donor in good health (CMV status not recorded). Some clones in this sample may be carry-over from other donors' samples. The CDR3 runs from the conserved cysteine through the conserved F or W. A D gene is named only where the DNA matches it firmly. Clone size, where shown, is once, few, many, or a class for clones that have expanded.

CDR3aa: CSATRTGNNEQFF; CDR3nt: TGCAGTGCTACCCGGACAGGGAACAATGAGCAGTTCTTC; abundance: many; len: 13; j_gene: TRBJ2-1; d_gene: TRBD1; v_gene: TRBV20-1
CDR3aa: CASSLGAAYSNQPQHF; CDR3nt: TGTGCCAGCAGTTTAGGGGCAGCATATAGCAATCAGCCCCAGCATTTT; abundance: many; len: 16; j_gene: TRBJ1-5; d_gene: -; v_gene: TRBV28
CDR3aa: CASSPMGVGTHETEAFF; CDR3nt: TGTGCCAGCAGCCCTATGGGGGTCGGGACGCATGAAACTGAAGCTTTCTTT; abundance: many; len: 17; j_gene: TRBJ1-1; d_gene: -; v_gene: TRBV7-2
CDR3aa: CASSRTGVPYEQYF; CDR3nt: TGTGCCAGCAGTAGAACGGGGGTGCCCTACGAGCAGTACTTC; abundance: many; len: 14; j_gene: TRBJ2-7; d_gene: -; v_gene: TRBV6-2/TRBV6-3
CDR3aa: CASTQGSYNQPQHF; CDR3nt: TGTGCCAGCACCCAGGGGAGTTACAATCAGCCCCAGCATTTT; abundance: many; len: 14; j_gene: TRBJ1-5; d_gene: -; v_gene: TRBV6-2/TRBV6-3
CDR3aa: CASSLSGQGWGEQYF; CDR3nt: TGTGCCAGCAGTTTATCTGGACAGGGGTGGGGCGAGCAGTACTTC; abundance: -; len: 15; j_gene: TRBJ2-7; d_gene: TRBD1; v_gene: TRBV28
CDR3aa: CASNRPGQRINYGYTF; CDR3nt: TGTGCCAGCAACCGCCCCGGACAGAGGATTAACTATGGCTACACCTTC; abundance: many; len: 16; j_gene: TRBJ1-2; d_gene: -; v_gene: TRBV6-6
CDR3aa: CASSLGNNPQPQHF; CDR3nt: TGTGCCAGCAGTTTAGGAAACAACCCCCAGCCCCAGCATTTT; abundance: many; len: 14; j_gene: TRBJ1-5; d_gene: -; v_gene: TRBV28
CDR3aa: CASSWRAGQYNSPLHF; CDR3nt: TGTGCCAGCAGTTGGCGGGCTGGACAGTATAATTCACCCCTCCACTTT; abundance: many; len: 16; j_gene: TRBJ1-6; d_gene: -; v_gene: TRBV12-3/TRBV12-4
CDR3aa: CASSSGGAAKNIQYF; CDR3nt: TGTGCCAGCAGCTCTGGGGGGGCCGCCAAAAACATTCAGTACTTC; abundance: many; len: 15; j_gene: TRBJ2-4; d_gene: -; v_gene: TRBV7-2
CDR3aa: CASSYGSQQGGAEAFF; CDR3nt: TGTGCCAGCAGTTACGGGTCGCAACAGGGTGGGGCTGAAGCTTTCTTT; abundance: many; len: 16; j_gene: TRBJ1-1; d_gene: -; v_gene: TRBV6-6
CDR3aa: CSVDTGLNTEAFF; CDR3nt: TGCAGCGTTGATACCGGGTTGAACACTGAAGCTTTCTTT; abundance: many; len: 13; j_gene: TRBJ1-1; d_gene: -; v_gene: TRBV29-1
CDR3aa: CASSLDVGAPEAFF; CDR3nt: TGTGCCAGCAGCTTAGATGTAGGGGCCCCCGAAGCTTTCTTT; abundance: many; len: 14; j_gene: TRBJ1-1; d_gene: -; v_gene: TRBV7-2
CDR3aa: CSVEPGGAETQYF; CDR3nt: TGCAGCGTTGAACCGGGGGGGGCAGAGACCCAGTACTTC; abundance: -; len: 13; j_gene: TRBJ2-5; d_gene: TRBD2; v_gene: TRBV29-1
CDR3aa: CASSIIPAGTTDTQYF; CDR3nt: TGTGCCAGCAGTATAATACCAGCGGGGACCACAGATACGCAGTATTTT; abundance: many; len: 16; j_gene: TRBJ2-3; d_gene: TRBD2; v_gene: TRBV2
CDR3aa: CASSLWTGTINYGYTF; CDR3nt: TGTGCCAGCAGTTTATGGACAGGGACTATTAACTATGGCTACACCTTC; abundance: many; len: 16; j_gene: TRBJ1-2; d_gene: TRBD1; v_gene: TRBV6-1
CDR3aa: CASSLVRGQTGELFF; CDR3nt: TGTGCCAGCAGCCTAGTTAGGGGGCAAACCGGGGAGCTGTTTTTT; abundance: many; len: 15; j_gene: TRBJ2-2; d_gene: TRBD1; v_gene: TRBV7-8
CDR3aa: CASSYSKGSGVGTDTQYF; CDR3nt: TGTGCCAGCAGTTACTCGAAGGGTTCTGGGGTTGGCACAGATACGCAGTATTTT; abundance: -; len: 18; j_gene: TRBJ2-3; d_gene: -; v_gene: TRBV6-5
CDR3aa: CASSPDRVTDTQYF; CDR3nt: TGTGCCAGCAGCCCCGACAGGGTGACGGATACGCAGTATTTT; abundance: many; len: 14; j_gene: TRBJ2-3; d_gene: TRBD1; v_gene: TRBV7-9
CDR3aa: CANSAGSGGEQYF; CDR3nt: TGTGCCAACTCCGCAGGGTCAGGAGGCGAGCAGTACTTC; abundance: many; len: 13; j_gene: TRBJ2-7; d_gene: -; v_gene: TRBV2
CDR3aa: CASSLGLAGLYEQYF; CDR3nt: TGTGCCAGCAGTCTTGGACTAGCGGGGTTATACGAGCAGTACTTC; abundance: many; len: 15; j_gene: TRBJ2-7; d_gene: TRBD2; v_gene: TRBV7-2
CDR3aa: CSALRRAEPNYGYTF; CDR3nt: -; abundance: few; len: 15; j_gene: TRBJ1-2; d_gene: -; v_gene: TRBV20-1
CDR3aa: CASSSVYNSPLHF; CDR3nt: TGTGCCAGCAGCTCCGTTTATAATTCACCCCTCCACTTT; abundance: many; len: 13; j_gene: TRBJ1-6; d_gene: -; v_gene: TRBV12-3/TRBV12-4
CDR3aa: CSARQVLGNTEAFF; CDR3nt: TGCAGTGCGAGACAGGTCCTTGGGAACACTGAAGCTTTCTTT; abundance: many; len: 14; j_gene: TRBJ1-1; d_gene: -; v_gene: TRBV20-1
CDR3aa: CASSLRGVMTDTQYF; CDR3nt: TGCGCCAGCAGCTTGAGGGGTGTAATGACAGATACGCAGTATTTT; abundance: many; len: 15; j_gene: TRBJ2-3; d_gene: -; v_gene: TRBV5-1
CDR3aa: CASETGGLSDTQYF; CDR3nt: TGTGCCAGCGAGACGGGGGGGCTGTCAGATACGCAGTATTTT; abundance: many; len: 14; j_gene: TRBJ2-3; d_gene: TRBD2; v_gene: TRBV6-5
CDR3aa: CSVAEIPDTEAFF; CDR3nt: TGCAGCGTTGCTGAGATCCCCGACACTGAAGCTTTCTTT; abundance: many; len: 13; j_gene: TRBJ1-1; d_gene: -; v_gene: TRBV29-1
CDR3aa: CASSPRQGADTQYF; CDR3nt: TGTGCCAGCTCACCGAGACAGGGGGCAGATACGCAGTATTTT; abundance: -; len: 14; j_gene: TRBJ2-3; d_gene: TRBD1; v_gene: TRBV18
CDR3aa: CASSSKPPRQRPSYQETQYF; CDR3nt: TGTGCCAGCAGCTCCAAACCCCCCCGACAGAGACCATCGTACCAAGAGACCCAGTACTTC; abundance: many; len: 20; j_gene: TRBJ2-5; d_gene: -; v_gene: TRBV7-2
CDR3aa: CASTPGQGEYEQYF; CDR3nt: TGTGCCAGCACTCCGGGACAGGGGGAGTACGAGCAGTACTTC; abundance: many; len: 14; j_gene: TRBJ2-7; d_gene: TRBD1; v_gene: TRBV6-2/TRBV6-3
CDR3aa: CASSQGTSGNNEQFF; CDR3nt: TGTGCCAGCAGCCAAGGGACTAGCGGAAACAATGAGCAGTTCTTC; abundance: many; len: 15; j_gene: TRBJ2-1; d_gene: TRBD2; v_gene: TRBV3-1